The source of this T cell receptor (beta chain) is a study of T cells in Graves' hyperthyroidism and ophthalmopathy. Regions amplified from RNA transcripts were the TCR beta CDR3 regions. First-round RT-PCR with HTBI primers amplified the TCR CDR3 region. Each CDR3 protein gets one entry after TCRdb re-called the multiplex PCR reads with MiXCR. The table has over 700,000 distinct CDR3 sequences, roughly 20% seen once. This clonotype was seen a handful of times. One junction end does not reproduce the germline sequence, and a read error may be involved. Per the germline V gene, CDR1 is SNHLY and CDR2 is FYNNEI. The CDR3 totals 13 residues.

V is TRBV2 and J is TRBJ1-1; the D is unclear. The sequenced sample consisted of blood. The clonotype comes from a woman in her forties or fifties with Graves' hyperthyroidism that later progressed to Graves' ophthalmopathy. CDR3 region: CASSRLINTEASF. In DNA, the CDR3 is TGTGCCAGCAGTAGGCTGATCAACACTGAAGCTTCCTTT. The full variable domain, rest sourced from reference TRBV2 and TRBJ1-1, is EPEVTQTPSHQVTQMGQEVILRCVPISNHLYFYWYRQILGQKVEFLVSFYNNEISEKSEIFDDQFSVERPDGSNFTLKIRSTKLEDSAMYFCASSRLINTEASFGQGTRLTVV.